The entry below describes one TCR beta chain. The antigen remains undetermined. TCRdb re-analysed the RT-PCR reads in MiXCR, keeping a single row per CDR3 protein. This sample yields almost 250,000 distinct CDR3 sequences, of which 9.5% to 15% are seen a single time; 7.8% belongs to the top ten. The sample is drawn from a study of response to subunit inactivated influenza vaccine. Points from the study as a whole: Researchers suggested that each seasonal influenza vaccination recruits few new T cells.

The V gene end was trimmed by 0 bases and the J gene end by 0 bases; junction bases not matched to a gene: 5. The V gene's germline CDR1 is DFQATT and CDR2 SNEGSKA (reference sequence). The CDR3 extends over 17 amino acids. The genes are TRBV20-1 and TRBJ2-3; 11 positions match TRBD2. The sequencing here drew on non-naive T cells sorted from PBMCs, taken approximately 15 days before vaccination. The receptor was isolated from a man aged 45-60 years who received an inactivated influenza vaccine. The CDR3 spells CSARDPGTSGSTDTQYF. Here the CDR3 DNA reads TGCAGTGCTAGAGACCCGGGGACTAGCGGTAGCACAGATACGCAGTATTTT.